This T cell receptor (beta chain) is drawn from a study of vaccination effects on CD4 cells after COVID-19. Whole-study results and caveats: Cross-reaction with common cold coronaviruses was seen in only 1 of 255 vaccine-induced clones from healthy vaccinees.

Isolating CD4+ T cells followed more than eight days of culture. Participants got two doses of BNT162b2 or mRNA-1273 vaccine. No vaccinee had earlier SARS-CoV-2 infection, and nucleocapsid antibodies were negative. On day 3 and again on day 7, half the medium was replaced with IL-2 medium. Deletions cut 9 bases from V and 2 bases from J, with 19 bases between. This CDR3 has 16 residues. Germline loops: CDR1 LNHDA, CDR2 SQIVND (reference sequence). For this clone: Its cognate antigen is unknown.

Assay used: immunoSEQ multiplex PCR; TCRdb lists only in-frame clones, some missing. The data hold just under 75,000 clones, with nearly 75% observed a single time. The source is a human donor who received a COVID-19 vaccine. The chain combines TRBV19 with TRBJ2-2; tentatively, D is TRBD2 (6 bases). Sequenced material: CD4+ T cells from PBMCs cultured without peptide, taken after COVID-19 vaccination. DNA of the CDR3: TGTGCCAGCCTCGGGGGACCAACTATCAACACCGGGGAGCTGTTTTTT. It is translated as CASLGGPTINTGELFF.